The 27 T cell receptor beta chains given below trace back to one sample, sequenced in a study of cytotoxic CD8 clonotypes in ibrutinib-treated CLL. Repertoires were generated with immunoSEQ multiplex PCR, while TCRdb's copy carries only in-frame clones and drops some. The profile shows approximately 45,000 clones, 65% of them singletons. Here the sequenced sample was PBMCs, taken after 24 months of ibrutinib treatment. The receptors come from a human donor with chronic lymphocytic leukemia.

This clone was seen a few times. Here the CDR3 reads CAWSEESYQPQHF. CDR3 nucleotides: TGTGCCTGGAGTGAGGAGAGCTATCAGCCCCAGCATTTT. The rearrangement joins TRBV30 to TRBJ1-5; D is ambiguous. The CDR3 spans 13 residues. Germline values: CDR1 GTSNPN, CDR2 SVGIG (reference sequence). Trimming removed 1 base from V and 5 bases from J, with 9 bases in between.

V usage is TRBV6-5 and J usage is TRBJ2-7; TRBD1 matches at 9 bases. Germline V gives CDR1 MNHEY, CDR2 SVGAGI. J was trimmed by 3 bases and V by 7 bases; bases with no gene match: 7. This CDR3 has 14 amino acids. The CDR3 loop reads CASNTPGQGYEQYF. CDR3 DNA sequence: TGTGCCAGCAACACACCGGGACAGGGCTACGAGCAGTACTTC.

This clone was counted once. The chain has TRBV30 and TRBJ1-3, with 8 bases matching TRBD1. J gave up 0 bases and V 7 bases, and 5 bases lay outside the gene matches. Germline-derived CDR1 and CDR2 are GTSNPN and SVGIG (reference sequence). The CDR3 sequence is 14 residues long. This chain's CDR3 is CAFGQGNSGNTIYF. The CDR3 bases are TGTGCCTTCGGACAGGGCAACTCTGGAAACACCATATATTTT.

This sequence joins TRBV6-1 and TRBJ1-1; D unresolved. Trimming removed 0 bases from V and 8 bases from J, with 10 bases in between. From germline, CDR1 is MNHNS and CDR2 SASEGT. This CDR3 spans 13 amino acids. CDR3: CASSEARGGEAFF. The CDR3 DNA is TGTGCCAGCAGTGAAGCGCGAGGCGGGGAAGCTTTCTTT.

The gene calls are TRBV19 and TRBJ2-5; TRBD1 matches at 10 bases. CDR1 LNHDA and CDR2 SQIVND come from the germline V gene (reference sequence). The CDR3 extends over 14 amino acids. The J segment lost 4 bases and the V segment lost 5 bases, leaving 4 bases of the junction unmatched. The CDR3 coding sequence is TGTGCCAGTAGTTCTCGGACAGGGGGAGAGACCCAGTACTTC. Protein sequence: CASSSRTGGETQYF.

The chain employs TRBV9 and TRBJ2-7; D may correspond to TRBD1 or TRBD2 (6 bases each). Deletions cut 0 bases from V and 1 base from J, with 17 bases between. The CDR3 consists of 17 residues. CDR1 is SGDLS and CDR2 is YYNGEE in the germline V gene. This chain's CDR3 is CASSVGPRGAASYEQYF. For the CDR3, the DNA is TGTGCCAGCAGCGTAGGTCCAAGGGGGGCTGCTTCCTACGAGCAGTACTTC.

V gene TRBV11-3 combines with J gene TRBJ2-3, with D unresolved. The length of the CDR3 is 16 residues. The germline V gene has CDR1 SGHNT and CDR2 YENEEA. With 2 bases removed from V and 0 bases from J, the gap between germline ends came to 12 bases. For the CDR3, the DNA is TGTGCCAGCAGCTTATCGTTCGCAGAAAGCACAGATACGCAGTATTTT. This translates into CASSLSFAESTDTQYF. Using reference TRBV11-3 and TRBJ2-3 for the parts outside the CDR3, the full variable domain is EAGVVQSPRYKIIEKKQPVAFWCNPISGHNTLYWYLQNLGQGPELLIRYENEEAVDDSQLPKDRFSAERLKGVDSTLKIQPAELGDSAVYLCASSLSFAESTDTQYFGPGTRLTVL.

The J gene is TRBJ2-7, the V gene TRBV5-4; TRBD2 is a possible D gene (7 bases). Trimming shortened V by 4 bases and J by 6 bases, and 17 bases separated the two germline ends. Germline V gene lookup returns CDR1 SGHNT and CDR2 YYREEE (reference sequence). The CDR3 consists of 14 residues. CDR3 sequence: CASSPIAGASEQYF. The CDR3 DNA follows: TGTGCCAGCAGCCCGATCGCGGGGGCCTCCGAGCAGTACTTC.

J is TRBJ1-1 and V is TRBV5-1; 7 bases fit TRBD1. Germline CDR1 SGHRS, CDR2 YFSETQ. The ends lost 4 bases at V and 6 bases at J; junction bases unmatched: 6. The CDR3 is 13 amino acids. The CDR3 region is CASSLQGTAEAFF. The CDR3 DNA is TGCGCCAGCAGCCTACAGGGGACCGCTGAAGCTTTCTTT.

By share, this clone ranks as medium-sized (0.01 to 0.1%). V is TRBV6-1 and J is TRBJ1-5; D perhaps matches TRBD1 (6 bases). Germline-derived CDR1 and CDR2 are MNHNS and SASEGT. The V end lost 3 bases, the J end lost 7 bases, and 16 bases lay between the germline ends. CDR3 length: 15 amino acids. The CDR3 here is CASSEGHQPPQPQHF. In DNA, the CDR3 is TGTGCCAGCAGTGAGGGACATCAACCTCCCCAGCCCCAGCATTTT.

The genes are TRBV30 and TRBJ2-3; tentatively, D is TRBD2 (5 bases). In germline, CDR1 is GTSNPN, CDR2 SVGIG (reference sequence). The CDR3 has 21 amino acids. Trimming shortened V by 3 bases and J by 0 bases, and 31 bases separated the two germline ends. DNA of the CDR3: TGTGCCTGGAGAGGGTGGTCAAAGGTGAAGGACGGGGTGATAAGCACAGATACGCAGTATTTT. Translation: CAWRGWSKVKDGVISTDTQYF.

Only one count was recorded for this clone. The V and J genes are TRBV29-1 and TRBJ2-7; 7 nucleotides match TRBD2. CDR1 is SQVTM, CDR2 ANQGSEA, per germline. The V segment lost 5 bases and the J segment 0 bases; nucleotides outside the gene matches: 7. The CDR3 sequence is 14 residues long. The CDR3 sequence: CSVSPGGSSYEQYF. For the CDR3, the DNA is TGCAGCGTTTCCCCCGGGGGGAGCTCCTACGAGCAGTACTTC.

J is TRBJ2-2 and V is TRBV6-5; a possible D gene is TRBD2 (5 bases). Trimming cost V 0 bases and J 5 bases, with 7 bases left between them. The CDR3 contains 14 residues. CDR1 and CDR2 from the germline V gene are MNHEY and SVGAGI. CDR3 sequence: CASSYSRGTGELFF. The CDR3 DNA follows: TGTGCCAGCAGTTACTCGAGAGGGACCGGGGAGCTGTTTTTT.

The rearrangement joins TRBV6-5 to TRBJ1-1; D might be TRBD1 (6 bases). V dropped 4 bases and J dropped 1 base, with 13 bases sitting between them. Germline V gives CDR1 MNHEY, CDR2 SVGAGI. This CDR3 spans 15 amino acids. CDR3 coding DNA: TGTGCCAGCAGTTCCCCGGGACATTCGAACACTGAAGCTTTCTTT. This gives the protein CASSSPGHSNTEAFF.

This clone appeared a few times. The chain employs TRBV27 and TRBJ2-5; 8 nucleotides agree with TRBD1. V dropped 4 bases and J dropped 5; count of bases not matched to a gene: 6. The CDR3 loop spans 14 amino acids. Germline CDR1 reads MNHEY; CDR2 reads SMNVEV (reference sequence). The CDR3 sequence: CASSYRGKRETQYF. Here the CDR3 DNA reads TGTGCCAGCAGTTACAGGGGGAAGCGGGAGACCCAGTACTTC.

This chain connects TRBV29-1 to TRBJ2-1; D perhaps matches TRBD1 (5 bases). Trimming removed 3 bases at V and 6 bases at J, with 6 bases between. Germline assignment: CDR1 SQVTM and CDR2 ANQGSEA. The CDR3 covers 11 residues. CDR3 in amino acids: CSVDRGNEQFF. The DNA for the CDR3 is TGCAGCGTTGATAGGGGCAATGAGCAGTTCTTC.

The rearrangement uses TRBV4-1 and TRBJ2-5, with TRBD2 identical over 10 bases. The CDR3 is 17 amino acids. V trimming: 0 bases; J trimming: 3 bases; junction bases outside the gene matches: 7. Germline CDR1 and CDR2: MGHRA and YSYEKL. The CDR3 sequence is CASSQDGQRGGEETQYF. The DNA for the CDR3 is TGCGCCAGCAGCCAAGATGGCCAGCGGGGGGGTGAAGAGACCCAGTACTTC.

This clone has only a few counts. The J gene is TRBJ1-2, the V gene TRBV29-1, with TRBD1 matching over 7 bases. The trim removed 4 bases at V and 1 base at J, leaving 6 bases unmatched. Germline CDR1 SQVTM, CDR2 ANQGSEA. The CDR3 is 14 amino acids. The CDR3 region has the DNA TGCAGCGTTGGAAGGGGGCAGAGTAACTATGGCTACACCTTC. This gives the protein CSVGRGQSNYGYTF.

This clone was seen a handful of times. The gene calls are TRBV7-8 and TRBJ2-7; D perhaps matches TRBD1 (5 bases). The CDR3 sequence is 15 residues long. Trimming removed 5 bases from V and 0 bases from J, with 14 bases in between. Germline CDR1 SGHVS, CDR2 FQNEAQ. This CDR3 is CASSPWGRSSYEQYF. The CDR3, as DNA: TGTGCCAGCAGCCCGTGGGGCAGGAGCTCCTACGAGCAGTACTTC.

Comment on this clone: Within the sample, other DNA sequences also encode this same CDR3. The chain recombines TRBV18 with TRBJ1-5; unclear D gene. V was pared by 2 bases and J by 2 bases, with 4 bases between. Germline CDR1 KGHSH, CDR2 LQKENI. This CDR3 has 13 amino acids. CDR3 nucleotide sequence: TGTGCCAGCTCACCAACAGGCAATCAGCCCCAGCATTTT. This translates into CASSPTGNQPQHF.

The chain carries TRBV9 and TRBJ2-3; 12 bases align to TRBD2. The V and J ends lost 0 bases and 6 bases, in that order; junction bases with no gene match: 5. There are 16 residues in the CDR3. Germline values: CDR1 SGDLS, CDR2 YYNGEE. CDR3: CASSVGTSGIIDTQYF. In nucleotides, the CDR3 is TGTGCCAGCAGCGTAGGGACTAGCGGGATAATCGATACGCAGTATTTT.

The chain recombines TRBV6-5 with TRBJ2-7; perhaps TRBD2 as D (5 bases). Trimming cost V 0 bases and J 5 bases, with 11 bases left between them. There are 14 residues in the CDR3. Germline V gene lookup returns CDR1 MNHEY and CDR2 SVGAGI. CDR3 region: CASSYSASNHEQYF. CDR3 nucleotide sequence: TGTGCCAGCAGTTACTCCGCTAGCAACCACGAGCAGTACTTC.

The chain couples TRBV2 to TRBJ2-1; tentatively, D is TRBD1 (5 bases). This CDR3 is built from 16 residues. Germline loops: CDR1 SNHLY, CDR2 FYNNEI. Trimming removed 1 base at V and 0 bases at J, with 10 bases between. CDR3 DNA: TGTGCCAGCAGTGAAGGCTTTGACAGCTCCTACAATGAGCAGTTCTTC. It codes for CASSEGFDSSYNEQFF.

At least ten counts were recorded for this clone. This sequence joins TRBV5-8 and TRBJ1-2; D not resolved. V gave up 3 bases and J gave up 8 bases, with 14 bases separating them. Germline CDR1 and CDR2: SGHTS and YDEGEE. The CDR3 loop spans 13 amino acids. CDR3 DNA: TGTGCCAGCAGCTCGACGGAGACATGGGGCTACACCTTC. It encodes CASSSTETWGYTF.

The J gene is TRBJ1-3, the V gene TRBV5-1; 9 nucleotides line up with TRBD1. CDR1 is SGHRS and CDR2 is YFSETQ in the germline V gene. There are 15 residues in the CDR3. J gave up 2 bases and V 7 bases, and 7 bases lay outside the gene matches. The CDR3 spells CASWTGDTAGNTIYF. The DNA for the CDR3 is TGCGCCAGCTGGACAGGGGACACAGCTGGAAACACCATATATTTT.

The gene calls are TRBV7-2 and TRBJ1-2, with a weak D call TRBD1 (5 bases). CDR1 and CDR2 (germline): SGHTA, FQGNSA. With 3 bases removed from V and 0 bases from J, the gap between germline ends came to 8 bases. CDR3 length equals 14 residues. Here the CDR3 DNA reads TGTGCCAGCAGCTTGGGGGGGACTAACTATGGCTACACCTTC. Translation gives CASSLGGTNYGYTF.

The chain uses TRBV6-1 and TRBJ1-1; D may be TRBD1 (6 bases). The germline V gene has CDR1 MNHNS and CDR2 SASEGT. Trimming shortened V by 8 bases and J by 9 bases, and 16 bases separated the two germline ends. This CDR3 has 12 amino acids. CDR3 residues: CASVGAGWKAFF. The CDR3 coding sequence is TGTGCCAGCGTGGGGGCAGGTTGGAAAGCTTTCTTT.